These 12 T cell receptor beta chains came from one sample sequenced in a study of CD8 T cells in ankylosing spondylitis. TCRdb recomputed calls from the 5' RACE reads with MiXCR, one row per CDR3 protein. Of 250,000 to 400,000 distinct CDR3 sequences in the sample, 11% are singletons; the top ten hold 9.1%. The specimen sequenced was blood, either unsorted or a sorted T cell fraction (not recorded which). These TCRs come from a female donor with ankylosing spondylitis or in good health (not recorded which).

Ten or more counts support this clonotype. The chain recombines TRBV5-1 with TRBJ2-1; no clear D gene. Germline CDR1 is SGHRS and CDR2 is YFSETQ. V was shortened by 0 bases and J by 3 bases, with 7 bases between the two germline ends. CDR3 size: 14 residues. The CDR3 sequence: CASSLEENYNEQFF. The DNA for the CDR3 is TGCGCCAGCAGCTTGGAGGAGAACTACAATGAGCAGTTCTTC.

This clonotype has ten or more counts. The chain links TRBV20-1 to TRBJ2-1; unclear D gene. The CDR3 is 12 amino acids. Germline V gene data show CDR1 as DFQATT and CDR2 as SNEGSKA (reference sequence). V dropped 7 bases and J dropped 0 bases, with 7 bases sitting between them. The CDR3 region is CSGVRSYNEQFF. The CDR3 bases are TGCAGTGGAGTCCGCTCCTACAATGAGCAGTTCTTC.

The chain joins TRBV20-1 to TRBJ2-5, with D perhaps matching TRBD1 or TRBD2 (6 bases each). Trimming shortened V by 7 bases and J by 2 bases, and 11 bases separated the two germline ends. The CDR3 spans 12 residues. Germline V CDR1 and CDR2: DFQATT, SNEGSKA (reference sequence). This chain's CDR3 is CSVRGRQETQYF. The DNA for the CDR3 is TGCAGTGTTCGGGGGCGACAAGAGACCCAGTACTTC.

This clonotype was picked up many times. This chain links TRBV7-9 with TRBJ2-4; 9 bases match TRBD2. Germline loops: CDR1 SEHNR, CDR2 FQNEAQ (reference sequence). The junction had 10 bases not matched to a gene; V was cut back by 4 bases and J by 3 bases. The CDR3 is 17 residues long. CDR3: CASSSGLARGGKNIQYF. DNA of the CDR3: TGTGCCAGCAGCTCTGGACTAGCGAGGGGCGGCAAAAACATTCAGTACTTC.

A few counts support this clonotype. The chain has TRBV11-1 and TRBJ1-2; 8 bases map to TRBD1. V lost 0 bases to trimming and J lost 8 bases; unmatched junction nucleotides: 32. The CDR3 has 23 residues. Germline-derived CDR1 and CDR2 are SGHAT and FQDESV (reference sequence). CDR3 sequence (DNA): TGTGCCAGCAGCTTAGCGCGGATGGGGGGCATTCACGGGACAGGCCCCTCGTTTGGCGGCTACACCTTC. It is translated as CASSLARMGGIHGTGPSFGGYTF.

The chain recombines TRBV10-3 with TRBJ2-7, with D perhaps matching TRBD1 (5 bases). Germline loops: CDR1 ENHRY, CDR2 SYGVKD. The CDR3 sequence is 14 residues long. Between the trimmed V and J ends, which lost 3 bases and 0 bases, there was a span of 9 bases. The CDR3: CAISDRASSYEQYF. The CDR3 DNA is TGTGCCATCAGTGACAGGGCTAGCTCCTACGAGCAGTACTTC.

This clonotype was seen at least ten times. This chain uses TRBV20-1 with TRBJ1-1, with TRBD1 as a possible D gene (5 bases). This CDR3 is 13 amino acids long. Germline CDR1 is DFQATT and CDR2 is SNEGSKA (reference sequence). The ends were cut back, 8 bases at V and 1 base at J, with 14 bases in the middle. The CDR3: CSQDRRGNTEAFF. The DNA of the CDR3 is TGCAGTCAAGACAGACGCGGGAACACTGAAGCTTTCTTT.

This clonotype was seen many times. The V call is TRBV24-1, the J call TRBJ2-1; D unclear. Germline V gene data show CDR1 as KGHDR and CDR2 as SFDVKD. Trimming took off 4 bases at V and 6 bases at J, with 12 bases between the two ends. The CDR3 contains 14 residues. The CDR3 loop is CATSEARHGNEQFF. The CDR3 DNA reads TGTGCCACCAGTGAAGCTAGACACGGCAATGAGCAGTTCTTC.

This clonotype was picked up a small number of times. The chain employs TRBV5-6 and TRBJ2-3; TRBD1 matches at 7 bases. CDR1 and CDR2 from the germline V gene are SGHDT and YYEEEE. Trimming removed 4 bases from V and 8 bases from J; junction bases left unmatched: 13. The CDR3 runs to 15 residues. The CDR3 DNA reads TGTGCCAGCAGCCAAACCGGGACAGCCGACGGTACGCAGTATTTT. Translation gives CASSQTGTADGTQYF.

This clonotype was detected ten times or more. The rearrangement links TRBV7-8 to TRBJ2-2; no firm D call. Germline CDR1 reads SGHVS; CDR2 reads FQNEAQ. Trimming removed 2 bases at V and 6 bases at J, with 7 bases between. This CDR3 has 13 residues. The CDR3 coding sequence is TGTGCCAGCAGCTTACGCCGTCCCGGGGAGCTGTTTTTT. Protein product: CASSLRRPGELFF.

This clonotype was seen a handful of times. V gene TRBV2 combines with J gene TRBJ1-2; D is possibly TRBD1 (6 bases). The CDR3 spans 15 residues. Germline lookup yields CDR1 SNHLY and CDR2 FYNNEI. Trimming removed 5 bases at V and 3 bases at J, with 16 bases between. In nucleotides, the CDR3 is TGTGCCAGCAGTCCGTATACAGGGAGTGACTATGGCTACACCTTC. Protein sequence: CASSPYTGSDYGYTF.

In this sample, this clonotype turned up many times. This rearrangement joins TRBV28 to TRBJ1-4; a possible D gene is TRBD1 (6 bases). The V and J ends lost 4 bases and 6 bases respectively, with 12 bases between them. The CDR3 is made up of 14 amino acids. Germline V gene data show CDR1 as MDHEN and CDR2 as SYDVKM. The CDR3 DNA reads as TGTGCCAGCAGTTCCGGGGGGCCTGATGAAAAACTGTTTTTT. Amino acids: CASSSGGPDEKLFF.